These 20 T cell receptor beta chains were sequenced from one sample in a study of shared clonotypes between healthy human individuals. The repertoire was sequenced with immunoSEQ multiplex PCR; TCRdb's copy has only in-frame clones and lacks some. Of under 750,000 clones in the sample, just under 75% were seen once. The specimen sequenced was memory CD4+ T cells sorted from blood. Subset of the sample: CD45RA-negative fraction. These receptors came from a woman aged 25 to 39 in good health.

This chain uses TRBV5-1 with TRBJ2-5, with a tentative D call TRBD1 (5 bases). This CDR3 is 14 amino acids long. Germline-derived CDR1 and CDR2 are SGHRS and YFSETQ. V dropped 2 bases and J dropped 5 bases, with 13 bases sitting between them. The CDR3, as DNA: TGCGCCAGCAGCTTTGGCAGGGTAGATGAGACCCAGTACTTC. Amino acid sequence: CASSFGRVDETQYF. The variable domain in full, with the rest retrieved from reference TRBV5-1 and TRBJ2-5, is KAGVTQTPRYLIKTRGQQVTLSCSPISGHRSVSWYQQTPGQGLQFLFEYFSETQRNKGNFPGRFSGRQFSNSRSEMNVSTLELGDSALYLCASSFGRVDETQYFGPGTRLLVL.

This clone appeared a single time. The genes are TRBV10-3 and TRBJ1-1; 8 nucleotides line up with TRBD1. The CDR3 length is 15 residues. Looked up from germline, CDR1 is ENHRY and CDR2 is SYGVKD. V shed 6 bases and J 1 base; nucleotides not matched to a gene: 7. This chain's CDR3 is CAIRSQGARNTEAFF. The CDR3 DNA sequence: TGTGCCATCAGAAGTCAGGGGGCGCGGAACACTGAAGCTTTCTTT.

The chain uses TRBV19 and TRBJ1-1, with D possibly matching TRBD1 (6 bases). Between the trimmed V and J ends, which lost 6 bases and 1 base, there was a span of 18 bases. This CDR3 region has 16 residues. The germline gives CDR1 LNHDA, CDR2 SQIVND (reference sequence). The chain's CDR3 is CASRNTGNGRNTEAFF. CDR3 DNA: TGTGCCAGTAGAAATACAGGGAATGGGAGGAACACTGAAGCTTTCTTT.

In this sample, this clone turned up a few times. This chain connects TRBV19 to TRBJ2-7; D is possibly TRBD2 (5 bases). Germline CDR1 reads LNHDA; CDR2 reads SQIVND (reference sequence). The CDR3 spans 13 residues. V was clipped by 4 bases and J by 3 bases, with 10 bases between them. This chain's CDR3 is CASSSGQYYEQYF. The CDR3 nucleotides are TGTGCCAGTAGTAGCGGGCAGTACTACGAGCAGTACTTC.

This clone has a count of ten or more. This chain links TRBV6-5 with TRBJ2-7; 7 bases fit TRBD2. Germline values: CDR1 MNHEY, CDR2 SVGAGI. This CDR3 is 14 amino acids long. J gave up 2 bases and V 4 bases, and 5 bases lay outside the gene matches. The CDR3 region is CASSSGLGTYEQYF. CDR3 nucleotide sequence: TGTGCCAGCAGTTCCGGACTAGGCACCTACGAGCAGTACTTC.

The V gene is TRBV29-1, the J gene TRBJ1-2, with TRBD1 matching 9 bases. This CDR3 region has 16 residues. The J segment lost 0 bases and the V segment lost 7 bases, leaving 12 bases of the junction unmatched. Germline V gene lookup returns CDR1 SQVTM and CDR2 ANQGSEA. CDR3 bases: TGCAGCGCCTTGAATCGGGACAGGGTCTCTAACTATGGCTACACCTTC. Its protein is CSALNRDRVSNYGYTF.

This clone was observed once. The CDR3 spells CASSLKSSLGTEAFF. Written as DNA, the CDR3 is TGTGCCAGCAGTTTAAAGTCAAGCTTGGGCACTGAAGCTTTCTTT. The chain employs TRBV27 and TRBJ1-1; D gene unclear. The CDR3 covers 15 residues. From germline, CDR1 is MNHEY and CDR2 SMNVEV (reference sequence). With 2 bases removed from V and 4 bases from J, the gap between germline ends came to 14 bases.

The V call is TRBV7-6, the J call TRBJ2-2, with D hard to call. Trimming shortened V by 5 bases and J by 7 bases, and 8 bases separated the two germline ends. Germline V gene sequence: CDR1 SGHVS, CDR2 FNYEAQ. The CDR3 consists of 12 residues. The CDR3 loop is CASSPANGELFF. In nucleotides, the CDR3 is TGTGCCAGCAGCCCTGCGAACGGGGAGCTGTTTTTT. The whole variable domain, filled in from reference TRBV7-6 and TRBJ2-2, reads GAGVSQSPRYKVTKRGQDVALRCDPISGHVSLYWYRQALGQGPEFLTYFNYEAQQDKSGLPNDRFSAERPEGSISTLTIQRTEQRDSAMYRCASSPANGELFFGEGSRLTVL.

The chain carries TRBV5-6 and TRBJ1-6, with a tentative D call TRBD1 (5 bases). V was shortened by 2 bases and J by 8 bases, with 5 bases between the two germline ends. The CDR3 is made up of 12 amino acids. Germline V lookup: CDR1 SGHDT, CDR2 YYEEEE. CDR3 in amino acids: CASSFRDSPLHF. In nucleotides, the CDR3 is TGTGCCAGCAGCTTCAGGGATTCACCCCTCCACTTT. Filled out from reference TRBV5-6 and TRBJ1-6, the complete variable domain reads DAGVTQSPTHLIKTRGQQVTLRCSPKSGHDTVSWYQQALGQGPQFIFQYYEEEERQRGNFPDRFSGHQFPNYSSELNVNALLLGDSALYLCASSFRDSPLHFGNGTRLTVT.

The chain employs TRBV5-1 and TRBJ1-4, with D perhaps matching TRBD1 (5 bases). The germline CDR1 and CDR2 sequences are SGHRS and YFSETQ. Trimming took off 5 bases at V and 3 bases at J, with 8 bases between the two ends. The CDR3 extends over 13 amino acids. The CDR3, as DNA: TGCGCCAGCAGACTGGGACCTAATGAAAAACTGTTTTTT. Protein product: CASRLGPNEKLFF.

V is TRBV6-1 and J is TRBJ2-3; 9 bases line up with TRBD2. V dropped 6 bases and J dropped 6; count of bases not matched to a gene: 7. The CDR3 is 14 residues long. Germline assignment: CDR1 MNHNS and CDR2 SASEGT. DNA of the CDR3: TGTGCCAGCAGGGCCCTAGCGGGATGGGATACGCAGTATTTT. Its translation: CASRALAGWDTQYF.

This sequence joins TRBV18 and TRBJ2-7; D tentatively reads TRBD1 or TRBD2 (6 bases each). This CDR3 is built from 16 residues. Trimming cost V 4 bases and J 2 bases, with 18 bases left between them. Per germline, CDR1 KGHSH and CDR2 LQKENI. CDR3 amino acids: CASSLEDGGLPYEQYF. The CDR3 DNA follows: TGTGCCAGCTCACTAGAGGATGGGGGGCTTCCCTACGAGCAGTACTTC.

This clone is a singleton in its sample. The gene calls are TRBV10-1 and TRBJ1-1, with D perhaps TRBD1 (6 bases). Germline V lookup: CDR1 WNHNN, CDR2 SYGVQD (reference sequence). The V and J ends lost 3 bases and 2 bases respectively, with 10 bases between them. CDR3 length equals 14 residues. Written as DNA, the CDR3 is TGCGCCAGCAGTGAAGCGACAGGAAACACTGAAGCTTTCTTT. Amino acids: CASSEATGNTEAFF.

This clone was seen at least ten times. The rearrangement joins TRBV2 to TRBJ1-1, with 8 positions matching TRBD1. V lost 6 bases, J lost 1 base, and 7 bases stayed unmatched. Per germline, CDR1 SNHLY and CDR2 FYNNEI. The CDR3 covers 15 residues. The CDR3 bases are TGTGCCAGCAGCCCTAGGACAGGGCCGAACACTGAAGCTTTCTTT. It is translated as CASSPRTGPNTEAFF.

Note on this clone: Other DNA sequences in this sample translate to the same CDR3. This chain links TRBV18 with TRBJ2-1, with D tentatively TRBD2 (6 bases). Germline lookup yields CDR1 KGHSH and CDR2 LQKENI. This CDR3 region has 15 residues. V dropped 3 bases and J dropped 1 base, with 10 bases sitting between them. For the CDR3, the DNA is TGTGCCAGCTCACCGGGGGGTGGGTCCTACAATGAGCAGTTCTTC. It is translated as CASSPGGGSYNEQFF. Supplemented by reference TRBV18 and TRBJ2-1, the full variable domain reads NAGVMQNPRHLVRRRGQEARLRCSPMKGHSHVYWYRQLPEEGLKFMVYLQKENIIDESGMPKERFSAEFPKEGPSILRIQQVVRGDSAAYFCASSPGGGSYNEQFFGPGTRLTVL.

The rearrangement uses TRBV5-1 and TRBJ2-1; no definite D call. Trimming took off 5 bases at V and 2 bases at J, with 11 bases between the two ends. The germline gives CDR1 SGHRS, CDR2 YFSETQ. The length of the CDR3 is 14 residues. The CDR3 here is CASRNAETYNEQFF. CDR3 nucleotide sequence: TGCGCCAGCAGGAACGCGGAGACCTACAATGAGCAGTTCTTC.

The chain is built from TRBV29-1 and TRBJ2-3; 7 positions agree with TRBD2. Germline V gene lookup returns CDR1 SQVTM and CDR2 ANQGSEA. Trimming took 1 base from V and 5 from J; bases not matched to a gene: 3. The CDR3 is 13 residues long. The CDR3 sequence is CSVEAGGGDTQYF. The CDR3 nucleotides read TGCAGCGTTGAAGCGGGAGGAGGAGATACGCAGTATTTT.

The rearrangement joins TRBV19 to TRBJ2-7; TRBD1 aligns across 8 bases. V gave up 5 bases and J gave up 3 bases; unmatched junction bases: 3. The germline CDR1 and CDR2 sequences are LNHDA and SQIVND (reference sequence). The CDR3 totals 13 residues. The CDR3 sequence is CASSPDRDYEQYF. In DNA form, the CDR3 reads TGTGCCAGTAGTCCGGACAGGGACTACGAGCAGTACTTC.

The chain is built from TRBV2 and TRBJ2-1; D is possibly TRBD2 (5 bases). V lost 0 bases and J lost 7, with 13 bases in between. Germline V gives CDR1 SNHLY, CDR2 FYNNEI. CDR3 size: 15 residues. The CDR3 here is CASSEAGAGLNEQFF. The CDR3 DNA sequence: TGTGCCAGCAGTGAAGCGGGAGCCGGCTTAAATGAGCAGTTCTTC.

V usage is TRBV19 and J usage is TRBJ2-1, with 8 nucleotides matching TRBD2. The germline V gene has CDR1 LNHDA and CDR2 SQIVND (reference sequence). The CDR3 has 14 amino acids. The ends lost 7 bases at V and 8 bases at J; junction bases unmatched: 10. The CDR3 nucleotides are TGTGCCAGTACGGGGTCTAGCGGGCTCTATGAGCAGTTCTTC. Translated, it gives CASTGSSGLYEQFF.